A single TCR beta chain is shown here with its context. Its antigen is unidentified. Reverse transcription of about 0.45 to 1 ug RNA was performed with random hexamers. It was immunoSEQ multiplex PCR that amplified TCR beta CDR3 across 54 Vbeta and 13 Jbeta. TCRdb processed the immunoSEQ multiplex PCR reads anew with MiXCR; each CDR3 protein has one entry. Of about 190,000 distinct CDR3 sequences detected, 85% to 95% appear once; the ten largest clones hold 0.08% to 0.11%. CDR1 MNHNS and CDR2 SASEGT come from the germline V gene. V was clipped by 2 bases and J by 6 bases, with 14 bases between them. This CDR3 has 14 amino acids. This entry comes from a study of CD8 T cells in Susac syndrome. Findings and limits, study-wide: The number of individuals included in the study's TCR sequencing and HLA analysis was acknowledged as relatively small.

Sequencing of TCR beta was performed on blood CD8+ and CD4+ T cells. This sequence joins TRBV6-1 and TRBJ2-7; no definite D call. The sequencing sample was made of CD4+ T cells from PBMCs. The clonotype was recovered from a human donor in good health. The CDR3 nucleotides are TGTGCCAGCAGTGAACGGATGCCTACGGTCGAGCAGTACGTC. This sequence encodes CASSERMPTVEQYV.